This TCR beta chain was identified in a study of cytotoxic CD8 clonotypes in ibrutinib-treated CLL. Unmatched junction bases numbered 6, after V lost 9 bases and J lost 5 bases. The CDR3 runs 13 residues. Germline V lookup: CDR1 SNHLY, CDR2 FYNNEI. Here immunoSEQ multiplex PCR was the method, and the copy in TCRdb shows in-frame clones only, minus some. The top ten clones hold under 2.5% of a sample with over 100,000 clones, approximately 85% of them seen once. This TCR was sampled from a human donor with chronic lymphocytic leukemia. The gene calls are TRBV2 and TRBJ2-1; 8 positions agree with TRBD1. Specimen: PBMCs, collected after 24 months of ibrutinib treatment. The CDR3 sequence: CARGQGFHNEQFF. Written as DNA, the CDR3 is TGTGCCAGAGGACAGGGTTTTCACAATGAGCAGTTCTTC.